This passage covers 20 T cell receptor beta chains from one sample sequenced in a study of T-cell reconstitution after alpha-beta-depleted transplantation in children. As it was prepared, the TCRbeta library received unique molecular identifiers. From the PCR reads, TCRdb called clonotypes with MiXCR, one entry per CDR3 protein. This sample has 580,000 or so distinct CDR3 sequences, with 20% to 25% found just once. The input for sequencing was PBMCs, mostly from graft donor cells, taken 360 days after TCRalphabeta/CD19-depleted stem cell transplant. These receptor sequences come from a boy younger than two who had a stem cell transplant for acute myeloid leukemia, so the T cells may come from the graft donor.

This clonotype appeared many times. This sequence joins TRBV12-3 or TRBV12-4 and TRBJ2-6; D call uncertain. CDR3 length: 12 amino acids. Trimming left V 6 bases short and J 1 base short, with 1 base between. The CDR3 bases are TGTGCCAGCAGGTCTGGGGCCAACGTCCTGACTTTC. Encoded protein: CASRSGANVLTF.

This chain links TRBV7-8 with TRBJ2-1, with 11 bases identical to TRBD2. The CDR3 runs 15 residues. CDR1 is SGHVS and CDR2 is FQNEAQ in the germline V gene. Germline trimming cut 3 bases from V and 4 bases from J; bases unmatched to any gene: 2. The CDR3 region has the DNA TGTGCCAGCAGCTTTAGCGGGGGGGAATACAATGAGCAGTTCTTC. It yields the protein CASSFSGGEYNEQFF.

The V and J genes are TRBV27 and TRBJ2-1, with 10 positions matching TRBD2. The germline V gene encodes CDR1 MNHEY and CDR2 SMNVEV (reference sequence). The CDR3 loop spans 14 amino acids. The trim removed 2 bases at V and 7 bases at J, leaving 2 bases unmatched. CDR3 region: CASSLGSGGNEQFF. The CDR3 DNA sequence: TGTGCCAGCAGTTTAGGTAGCGGGGGGAATGAGCAGTTCTTC.

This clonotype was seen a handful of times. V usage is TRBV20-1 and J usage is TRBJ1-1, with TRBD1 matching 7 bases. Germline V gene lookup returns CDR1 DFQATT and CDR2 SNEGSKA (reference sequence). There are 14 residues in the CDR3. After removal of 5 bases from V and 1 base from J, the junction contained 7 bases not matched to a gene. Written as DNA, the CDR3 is TGCAGTGCTCACAGGACAGGAGAGAACACTGAAGCTTTCTTT. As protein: CSAHRTGENTEAFF.

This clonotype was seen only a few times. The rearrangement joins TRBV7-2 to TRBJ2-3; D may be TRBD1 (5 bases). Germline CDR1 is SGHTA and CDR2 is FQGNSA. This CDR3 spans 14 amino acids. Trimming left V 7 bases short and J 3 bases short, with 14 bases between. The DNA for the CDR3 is TGTGCCAGCACCCCCTGGGCAGGGACAGATACGCAGTATTTT. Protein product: CASTPWAGTDTQYF.

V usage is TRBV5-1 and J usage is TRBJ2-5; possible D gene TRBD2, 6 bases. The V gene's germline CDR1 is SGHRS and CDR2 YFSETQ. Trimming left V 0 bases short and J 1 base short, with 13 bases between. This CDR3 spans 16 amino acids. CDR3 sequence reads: CASSLAAAGIQETQYF. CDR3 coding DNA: TGCGCCAGCAGCTTGGCCGCGGCGGGGATCCAAGAGACCCAGTACTTC.

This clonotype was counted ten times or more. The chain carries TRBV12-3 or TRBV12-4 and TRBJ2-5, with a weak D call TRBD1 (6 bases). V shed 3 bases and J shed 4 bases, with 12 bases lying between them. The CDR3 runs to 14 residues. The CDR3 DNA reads TGTGCCAGCAGTTTGGCGACAGGCCGAGAGACCCAGTACTTC. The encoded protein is CASSLATGRETQYF.

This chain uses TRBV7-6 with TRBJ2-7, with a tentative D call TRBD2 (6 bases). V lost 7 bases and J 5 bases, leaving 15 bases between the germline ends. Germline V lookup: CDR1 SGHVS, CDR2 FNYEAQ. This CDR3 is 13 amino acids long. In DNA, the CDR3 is TGTGCCAGCACCAGAGGAGGGGAGGACGAGCAGTACTTC. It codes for CASTRGGEDEQYF.

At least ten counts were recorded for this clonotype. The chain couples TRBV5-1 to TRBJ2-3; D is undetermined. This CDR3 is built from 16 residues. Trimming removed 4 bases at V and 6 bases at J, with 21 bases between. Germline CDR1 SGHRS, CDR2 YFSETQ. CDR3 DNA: TGCGCCAGCAGCCCGGACCTCATGTATGCGTTCGATACGCAGTATTTT. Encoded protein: CASSPDLMYAFDTQYF.

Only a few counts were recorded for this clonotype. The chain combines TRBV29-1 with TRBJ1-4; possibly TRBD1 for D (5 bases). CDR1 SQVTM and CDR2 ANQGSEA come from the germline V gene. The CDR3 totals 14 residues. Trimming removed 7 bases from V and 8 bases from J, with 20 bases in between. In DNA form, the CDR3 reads TGCAGCGCTGGGGAGGGACGGAGTAGAGAAAAACTGTTTTTT. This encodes CSAGEGRSREKLFF.

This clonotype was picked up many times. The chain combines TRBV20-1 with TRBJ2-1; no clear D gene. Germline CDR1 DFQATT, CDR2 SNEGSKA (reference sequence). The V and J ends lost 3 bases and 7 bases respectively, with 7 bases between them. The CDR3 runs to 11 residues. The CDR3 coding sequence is TGCAGTGCTAGTCCGAGTAATGAGCAGTTCTTC. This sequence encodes CSASPSNEQFF.

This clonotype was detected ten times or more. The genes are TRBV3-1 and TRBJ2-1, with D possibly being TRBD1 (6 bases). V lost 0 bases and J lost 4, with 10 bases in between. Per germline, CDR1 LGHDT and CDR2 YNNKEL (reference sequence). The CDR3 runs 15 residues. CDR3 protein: CASSQDGTPYNEQFF. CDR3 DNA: TGTGCCAGCAGCCAAGATGGGACACCTTACAATGAGCAGTTCTTC.

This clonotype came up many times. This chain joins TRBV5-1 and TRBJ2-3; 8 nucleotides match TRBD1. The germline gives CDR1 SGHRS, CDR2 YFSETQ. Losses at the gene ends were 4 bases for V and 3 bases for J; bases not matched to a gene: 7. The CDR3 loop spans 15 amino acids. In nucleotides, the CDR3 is TGCGCCAGCAGCCCTACCGACAGGGGAACAGATACGCAGTATTTT. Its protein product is CASSPTDRGTDTQYF.

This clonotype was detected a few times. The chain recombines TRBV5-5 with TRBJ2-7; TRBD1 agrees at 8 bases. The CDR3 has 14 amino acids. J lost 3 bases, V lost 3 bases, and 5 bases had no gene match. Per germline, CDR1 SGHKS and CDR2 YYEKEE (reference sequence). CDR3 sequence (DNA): TGTGCCAGCAGCTGGGGACAGGAAATCTACGAGCAGTACGTC. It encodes CASSWGQEIYEQYV.

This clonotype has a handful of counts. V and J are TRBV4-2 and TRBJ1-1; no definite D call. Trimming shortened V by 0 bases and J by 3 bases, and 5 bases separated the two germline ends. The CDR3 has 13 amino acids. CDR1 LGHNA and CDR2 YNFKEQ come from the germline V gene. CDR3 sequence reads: CASSQDPDTEAFF. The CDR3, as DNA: TGTGCCAGCAGCCAAGACCCGGACACTGAAGCTTTCTTT.

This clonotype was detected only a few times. Here the CDR3 DNA reads TGCAGTGCTAGAGTTCCGGGTCTGGGGGGAAACACCATATATTTT. This encodes CSARVPGLGGNTIYF. The chain carries TRBV20-1 and TRBJ1-3; D remains unclear. Germline CDR1 reads DFQATT; CDR2 reads SNEGSKA (reference sequence). This CDR3 spans 15 amino acids. Trimming pared 1 base from V and 4 bases from J, leaving 14 bases between.

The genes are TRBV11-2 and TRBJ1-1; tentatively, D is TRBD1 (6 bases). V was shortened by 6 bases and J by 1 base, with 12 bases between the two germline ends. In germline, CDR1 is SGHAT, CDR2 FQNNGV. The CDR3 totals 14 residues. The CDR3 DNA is TGTGCCAGCAGGACAAACAGGGAGAACACTGAAGCTTTCTTT. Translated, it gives CASRTNRENTEAFF. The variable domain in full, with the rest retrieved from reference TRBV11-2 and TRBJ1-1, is EAGVAQSPRYKIIEKRQSVAFWCNPISGHATLYWYQQILGQGPKLLIQFQNNGVVDDSQLPKDRFSAERLKGVDSTLKIQPAKLEDSAVYLCASRTNRENTEAFFGQGTRLTVV.

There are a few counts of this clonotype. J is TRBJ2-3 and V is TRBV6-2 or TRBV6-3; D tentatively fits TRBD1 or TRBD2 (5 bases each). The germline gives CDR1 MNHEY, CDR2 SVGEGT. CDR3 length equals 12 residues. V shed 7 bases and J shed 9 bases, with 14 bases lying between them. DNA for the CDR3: TGTGCCAGCAAAGGGGACCAAAACACGCAGTATTTT. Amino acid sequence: CASKGDQNTQYF.

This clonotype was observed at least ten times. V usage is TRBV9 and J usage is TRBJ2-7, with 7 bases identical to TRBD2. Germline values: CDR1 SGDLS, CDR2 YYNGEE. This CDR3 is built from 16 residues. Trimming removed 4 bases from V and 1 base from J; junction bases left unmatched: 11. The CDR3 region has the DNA TGTGCCAGCAGCCCGGACCGCCCAGCGGGGTCCTACGAGCAGTACTTC. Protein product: CASSPDRPAGSYEQYF.

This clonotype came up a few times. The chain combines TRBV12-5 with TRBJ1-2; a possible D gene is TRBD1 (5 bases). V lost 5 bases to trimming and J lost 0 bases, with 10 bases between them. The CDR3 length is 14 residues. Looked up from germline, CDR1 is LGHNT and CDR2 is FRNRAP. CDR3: CASGETVSNYGYTF. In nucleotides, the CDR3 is TGTGCTAGTGGTGAGACAGTATCTAACTATGGCTACACCTTC.